The rows below give T cell receptor beta chains drawn from one sample of a study of OX40 agonist ivuxolimab in advanced cancers. Method: immunoSEQ multiplex PCR; TCRdb's copy keeps in-frame clones and lacks some. The table records about 51,000 clones, around 77% of them present only once. The material was CD4+ or CD8+ T cells sorted from blood, obtained in a trial of the OX40 agonist ivuxolimab. All receptors come from an adult with an advanced solid tumor such as melanoma, head and neck, liver or kidney cancer. CDR3s include the opening cysteine and the closing phenylalanine or tryptophan. A D gene is named only where the DNA matches it firmly. For some rows the clone size is stated as once, few or many, or as a class when expanded; others skip it.

d_call j_call clone_size v_call cdr3_nt cdr3_aa
TRBD2 TRBJ2-7 . TRBV29-1 TGCAGCGTTGAACCCGGGACTAGCGGGAGGGGCGAGCAGTACTTC CSVEPGTSGRGEQYF
. TRBJ2-1 few TRBV30 TGTGCCTGGGAGGGTATCAATGAGCAGTTCTTC CAWEGINEQFF
. TRBJ1-5 many TRBV21-1 TGTGCCAGCAGTCCGGGACGGCCCGTATATAGCAATCAGCCCCAGCATTTT CASSPGRPVYSNQPQHF
TRBD2 TRBJ2-1 . TRBV2 TGTGCCAGCAGTGAATCTAGCGGGAGCTACAATGAGCAGTTCTTC CASSESSGSYNEQFF
. TRBJ1-1 . TRBV7-2 TGTGCCAGCAGCACCCCCGACAGCTACACTGAAGCTTTCTTT CASSTPDSYTEAFF
. TRBJ1-5 . TRBV4-1 TGCGCCAGCAGCCAAGAAGCCGGGGTAGGGGCGGGCAATCAGCCCCAGCATTTT CASSQEAGVGAGNQPQHF
TRBD2 TRBJ2-1 . TRBV28 TGTGCCACCATTCGCGGTGGTAGCGGGGCAAGCTCCTACAATGAGCAGTTCTTC CATIRGGSGASSYNEQFF
TRBD1 TRBJ2-7 few TRBV28 TGTGCCAGCAGACGTCCAGGGGGCAAAGGCGAGCAGTACTTC CASRRPGGKGEQYF
TRBD1 TRBJ1-1 few TRBV11-2 TGTGCCAGCAGGACCCTCAGGGGGAGGCTCCATCGGGGAGCTTTCTTT CASRTLRGRLHRGAFF
. TRBJ1-1 few TRBV25-1 TGTGCCAGCGCCGCACTCACTGAAGCTTTCTTT CASAALTEAFF
TRBD2 TRBJ2-7 . TRBV6-1 TGTGCCAGCAGTACTAGCGGGTATCGCTACGAGCAGTACTTC CASSTSGYRYEQYF
TRBD1 TRBJ2-1 . TRBV10-2 TGCGCCAGCAGTGCAGACAGGGGCCATGAGCAGTTCTTC CASSADRGHEQFF
. TRBJ2-3 . TRBV7-3 TGTGCCAGCAGCTTGGACTACACAGATACGCAGTATTTT CASSLDYTDTQYF
TRBD2 TRBJ2-1 . TRBV4-1 TGCGCCAGCAGCCGGTCGACTGGTAGCGGGAGTTTCGATGAGCAGTTCTTC CASSRSTGSGSFDEQFF
. TRBJ2-1 . TRBV2 TGTGCCAGCAGGGAACAGGCGATCAGGTACGGTGAGCAGTTCTTC CASREQAIRYGEQFF
TRBD2 TRBJ2-3 . TRBV2 TGTGCCAGCAGCCGGCCCGGACTAGCGGGCCGAGATACGCAGTATTTT CASSRPGLAGRDTQYF
. TRBJ1-2 . TRBV28 TGTGCCAGTGGACGGCAGACTAACTATGGCTACACCTTC CASGRQTNYGYTF
. TRBJ2-2 . TRBV6-1 TGTGCCAGCAGTGTTGGTAGCCCGAACACCGGGGAGCTGTTTTTT CASSVGSPNTGELFF
TRBD1 TRBJ2-7 . TRBV5-5 TGTGCCAGCAGCAGGACCTTTAAGGACAGGGTGGTGGCCTACGAGCAGTACTTC CASSRTFKDRVVAYEQYF
TRBD2 TRBJ2-1 . TRBV5-6 TGTGCCAGCAGCCCGGGACTGGCGGGAGTCGACAATGAGCAGTTCTTC CASSPGLAGVDNEQFF
TRBD2 TRBJ2-2 once TRBV30 TGTGCCTGGAGTGCCCTAGATAGCGGGAGGGGGGAGCTGTTTTTT CAWSALDSGRGELFF
TRBD2 TRBJ2-7 . TRBV28 TGTGCCAGCAGGCACATCCGGGCTAGCGGATCCTACGAGCAGTACTTC CASRHIRASGSYEQYF
. TRBJ1-1 few TRBV2 TGTGCCATGGGATTTGTCCCAAACACTGAAGCTTTCTTT CAMGFVPNTEAFF
. TRBJ1-2 . TRBV5-1 TGCGCCAGCAGCTTGGCTCAGTTTAGCTATGGCTACACCTTC CASSLAQFSYGYTF
TRBD1 TRBJ1-2 . TRBV6-1 TGTGCCAGCGTACGGGACAGGGTAGAAGGCTACACCTTC CASVRDRVEGYTF
. TRBJ1-2 . TRBV7-8 TGTGCCAGCAGCTTAACGATGAGCGGGGAGGGCTACACCTTC CASSLTMSGEGYTF
. TRBJ1-2 . TRBV4-1 TGCGCCAGCAGCCAAGAACTAGGGGCAACCTATGGCTACACCTTC CASSQELGATYGYTF
. TRBJ2-2 . TRBV29-1 TGCAGCGTTGACAGGGGCACCGGGGAGCTGTTTTTT CSVDRGTGELFF
. TRBJ2-1 once TRBV5-1 TGCGCCAGCAGCTTGGGCGGCGCTCCCTCCTACAATGAGCAGTTCTTC CASSLGGAPSYNEQFF
. TRBJ1-3 . TRBV11-2 TGTGCCAGCAGCTTCGGGGGAACAGCTGGAAACACCATATATTTT CASSFGGTAGNTIYF
. TRBJ1-5 once TRBV2 TGTGCCACCTCAGGGGATAGCAATCAGCCCCAGCATTTT CATSGDSNQPQHF
. TRBJ1-4 . TRBV29-1 TGCAGCGTTGAAGGAACAGAAGCAACTAATGAAAAACTGTTTTTT CSVEGTEATNEKLFF
. TRBJ2-3 . TRBV9 TGTGCCAGCAGCCCCCCCGGCACAGATACGCAGTATTTT CASSPPGTDTQYF
. TRBJ2-6 . TRBV27 TGTGCCAGCAGTTTATGGGCAACCCTGTCCGGGGCCAACGTCCTGACTTTC CASSLWATLSGANVLTF
. TRBJ2-4 . TRBV6-1 TGTGCCAGCAGTGAAGCGGGGATTATCATTCAGTACTTC CASSEAGIIIQYF
. TRBJ2-7 few TRBV5-1 TGCGCCAGCAGCTTGCGAGGAGAGTCCTACGAGCAGTACTTC CASSLRGESYEQYF
. TRBJ1-1 . TRBV29-1 TGCAGCGTTGAATGGAGGGCGGGAGCTTTCTTT CSVEWRAGAFF
TRBD2 TRBJ2-2 . TRBV5-1 TGCGCCAGCAGCCTCCGTAGCGGGAGTCTTAGTACCGGGGAGCTGTTTTTT CASSLRSGSLSTGELFF
. TRBJ2-7 once TRBV29-1 TGCAGCGTTCCGGTGGGGTATAGCGACGAGCAGTACTTC CSVPVGYSDEQYF
. TRBJ2-5 . TRBV20-1 TGCAGTTTCGAGGCGGTGGAGACCCAGTACTTC CSFEAVETQYF
TRBD2 TRBJ2-1 once TRBV5-1 TGCGCCAGCAATTTTAGGGCGCTTAGCGGGAGGGGGTCCTACAATGAGCAGTTCTTC CASNFRALSGRGSYNEQFF
. TRBJ2-2 . TRBV5-1 TGCGCCAGCAGCGCGGGTTACACCGGGGAGCTGTTTTTT CASSAGYTGELFF